This paragraph covers one T cell receptor (beta chain) sequence. The CDR3 length is 13 residues. V lost 5 bases, J lost 2 bases, and 7 bases lay in between. The protocol was immunoSEQ multiplex PCR, while the TCRdb copy is restricted to in-frame clones and leaves out a portion. In the table there are about 170,000 clones, around 90% of which are singletons. These data belong to a study of blood T cell repertoires in COVID-19. Sequenced input: peripheral blood. The V call is TRBV12-3 or TRBV12-4, the J call TRBJ1-5; D gene unclear. This clonotype originated in a man aged 55 to 70 with COVID-19, enrolled during active disease. CDR3 loop: CASSLAGNQPQHF. The CDR3 bases are TGTGCCAGCAGTCTTGCAGGCAATCAGCCCCAGCATTTT.